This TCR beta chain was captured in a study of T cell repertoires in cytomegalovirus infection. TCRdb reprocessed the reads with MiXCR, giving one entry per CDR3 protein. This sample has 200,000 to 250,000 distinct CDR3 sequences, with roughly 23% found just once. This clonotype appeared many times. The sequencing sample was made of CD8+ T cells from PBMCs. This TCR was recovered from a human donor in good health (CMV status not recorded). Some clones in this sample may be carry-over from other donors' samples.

The CDR3 nucleotides read TGCGCCAGCAGCTTGGAAGAGGGGTGGGAGACCCAGTACTTC. It translates to CASSLEEGWETQYF. The V gene is TRBV5-1, the J gene TRBJ2-5, with D perhaps TRBD1 or TRBD2 (5 bases each). The CDR3 length is 14 residues. CDR1 is SGHRS, CDR2 YFSETQ, per germline. V lost 0 bases, J lost 5 bases, and 11 bases lay in between.